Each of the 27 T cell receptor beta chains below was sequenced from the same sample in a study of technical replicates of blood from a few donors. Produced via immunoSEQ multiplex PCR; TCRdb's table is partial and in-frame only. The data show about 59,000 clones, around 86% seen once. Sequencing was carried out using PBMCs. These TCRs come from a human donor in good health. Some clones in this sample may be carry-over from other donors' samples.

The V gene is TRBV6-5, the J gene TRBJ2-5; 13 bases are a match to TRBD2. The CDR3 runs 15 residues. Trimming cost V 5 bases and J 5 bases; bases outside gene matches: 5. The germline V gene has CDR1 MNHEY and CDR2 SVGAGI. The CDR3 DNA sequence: TGTGCCAGCAGTACTAGCGGGGGGGCTCCGGAGACCCAGTACTTC. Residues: CASSTSGGAPETQYF.

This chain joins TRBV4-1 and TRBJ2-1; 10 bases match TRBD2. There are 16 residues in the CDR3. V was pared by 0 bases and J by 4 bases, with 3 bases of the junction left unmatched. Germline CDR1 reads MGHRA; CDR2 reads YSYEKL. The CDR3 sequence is CASSQDQLAGYNEQFF. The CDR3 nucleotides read TGCGCCAGCAGCCAAGATCAACTAGCGGGATACAATGAGCAGTTCTTC.

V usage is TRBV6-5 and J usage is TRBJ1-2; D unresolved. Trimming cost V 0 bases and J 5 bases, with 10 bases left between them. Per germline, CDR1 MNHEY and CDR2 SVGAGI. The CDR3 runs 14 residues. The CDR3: CASSYSRVVYGYTF. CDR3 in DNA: TGTGCCAGCAGTTACTCGCGGGTGGTGTATGGCTACACCTTC.

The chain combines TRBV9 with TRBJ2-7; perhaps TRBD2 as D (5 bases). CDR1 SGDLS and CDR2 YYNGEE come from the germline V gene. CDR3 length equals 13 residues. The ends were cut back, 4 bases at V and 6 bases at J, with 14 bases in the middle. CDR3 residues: CASSPDEGPEQYF. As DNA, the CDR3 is TGTGCCAGCAGCCCGGACGAGGGCCCCGAGCAGTACTTC.

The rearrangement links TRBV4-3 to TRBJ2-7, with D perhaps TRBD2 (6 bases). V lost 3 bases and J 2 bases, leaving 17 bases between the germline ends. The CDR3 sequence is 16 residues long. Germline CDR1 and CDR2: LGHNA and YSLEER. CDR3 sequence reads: CASSQSAGGTTYEQYF. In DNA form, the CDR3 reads TGCGCCAGCAGCCAGTCCGCCGGGGGAACAACCTACGAGCAGTACTTC.

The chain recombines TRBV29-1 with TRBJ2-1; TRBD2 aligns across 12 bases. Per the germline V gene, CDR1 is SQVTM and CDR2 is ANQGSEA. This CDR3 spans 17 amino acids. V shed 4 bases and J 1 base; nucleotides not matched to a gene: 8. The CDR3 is CSVAHLGLAGSYNEQFF. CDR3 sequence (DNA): TGCAGCGTTGCGCATTTAGGACTAGCGGGATCCTACAATGAGCAGTTCTTC.

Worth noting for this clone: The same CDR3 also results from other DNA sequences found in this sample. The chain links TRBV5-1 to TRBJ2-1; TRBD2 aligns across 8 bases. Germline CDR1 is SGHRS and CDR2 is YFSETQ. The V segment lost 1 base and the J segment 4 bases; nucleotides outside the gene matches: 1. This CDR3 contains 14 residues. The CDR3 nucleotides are TGCGCCAGCAGCTTGTCGGGGGGGTACAATGAGCAGTTCTTC. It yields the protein CASSLSGGYNEQFF.

Here the CDR3 DNA reads TGCGCCAGCAGACAGGGAGCCGACACTGAAGCTTTCTTT. Protein product: CASRQGADTEAFF. The rearrangement joins TRBV10-2 to TRBJ1-1; D might be TRBD1 (6 bases). Per the germline V gene, CDR1 is WSHSY and CDR2 is SAAADI. Trimming cost V 6 bases and J 3 bases, with 11 bases left between them. This CDR3 region has 13 residues.

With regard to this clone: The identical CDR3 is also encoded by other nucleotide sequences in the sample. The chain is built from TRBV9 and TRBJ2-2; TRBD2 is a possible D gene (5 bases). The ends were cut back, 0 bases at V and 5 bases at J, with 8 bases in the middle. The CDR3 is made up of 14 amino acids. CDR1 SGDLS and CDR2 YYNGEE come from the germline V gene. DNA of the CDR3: TGTGCCAGCAGCGTAGGAACGGGAACCGGGGAGCTGTTTTTT. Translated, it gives CASSVGTGTGELFF.

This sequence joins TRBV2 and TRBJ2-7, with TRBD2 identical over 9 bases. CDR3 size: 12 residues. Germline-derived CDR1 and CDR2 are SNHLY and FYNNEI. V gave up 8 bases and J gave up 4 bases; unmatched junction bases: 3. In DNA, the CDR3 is TGTGCCAGCGGGACTAGCAGGTACGAGCAGTACTTC. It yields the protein CASGTSRYEQYF. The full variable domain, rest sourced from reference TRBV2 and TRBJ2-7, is EPEVTQTPSHQVTQMGQEVILRCVPISNHLYFYWYRQILGQKVEFLVSFYNNEISEKSEIFDDQFSVERPDGSNFTLKIRSTKLEDSAMYFCASGTSRYEQYFGPGTRLTVT.

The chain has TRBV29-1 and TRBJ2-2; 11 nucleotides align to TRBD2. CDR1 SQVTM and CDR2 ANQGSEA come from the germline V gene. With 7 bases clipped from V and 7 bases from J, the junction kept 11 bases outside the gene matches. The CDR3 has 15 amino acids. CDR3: CSAGVNSGRGGELFF. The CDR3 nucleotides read TGCAGCGCCGGAGTGAATAGCGGGAGGGGCGGGGAGCTGTTTTTT.

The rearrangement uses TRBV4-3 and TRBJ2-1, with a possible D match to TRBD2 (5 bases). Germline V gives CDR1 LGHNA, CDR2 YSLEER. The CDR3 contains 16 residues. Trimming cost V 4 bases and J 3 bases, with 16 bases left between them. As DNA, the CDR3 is TGCGCCAGCAGCCCGGCCGTGGGCGGAGGCTACAATGAGCAGTTCTTC. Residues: CASSPAVGGGYNEQFF.

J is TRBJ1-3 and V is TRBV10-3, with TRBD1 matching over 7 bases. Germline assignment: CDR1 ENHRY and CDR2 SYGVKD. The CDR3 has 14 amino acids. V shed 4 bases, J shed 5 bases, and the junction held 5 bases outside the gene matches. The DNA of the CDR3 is TGTGCCATCAGTGTCAGGACAGGCAGAAACACCATATATTTT. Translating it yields CAISVRTGRNTIYF.

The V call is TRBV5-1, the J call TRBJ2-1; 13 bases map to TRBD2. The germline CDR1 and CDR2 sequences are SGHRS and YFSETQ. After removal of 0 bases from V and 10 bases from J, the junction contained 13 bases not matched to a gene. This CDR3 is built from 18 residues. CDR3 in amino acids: CASSLGVPGLAGHWEQFF. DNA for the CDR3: TGCGCCAGCAGCTTGGGGGTTCCGGGACTAGCGGGGCATTGGGAGCAGTTCTTC.

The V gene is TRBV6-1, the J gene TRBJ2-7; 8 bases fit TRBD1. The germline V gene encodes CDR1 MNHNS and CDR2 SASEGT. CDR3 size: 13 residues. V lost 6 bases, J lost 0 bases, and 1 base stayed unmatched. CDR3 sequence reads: CASRGQVSYEQYF. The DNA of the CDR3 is TGTGCCAGCAGGGGACAGGTCTCCTACGAGCAGTACTTC.

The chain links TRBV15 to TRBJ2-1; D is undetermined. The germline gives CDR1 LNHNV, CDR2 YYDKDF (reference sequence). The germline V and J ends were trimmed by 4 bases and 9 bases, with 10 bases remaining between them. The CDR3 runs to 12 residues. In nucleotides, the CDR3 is TGTGCCACCAGCACCCCTTCGGGTGAGCAGTTCTTC. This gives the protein CATSTPSGEQFF.

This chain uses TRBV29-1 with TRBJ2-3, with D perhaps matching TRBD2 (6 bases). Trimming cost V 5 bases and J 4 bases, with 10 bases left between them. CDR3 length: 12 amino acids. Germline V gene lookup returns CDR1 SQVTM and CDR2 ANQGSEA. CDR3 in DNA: TGCAGCGTTACTAGCTCCCCAGATACGCAGTATTTT. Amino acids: CSVTSSPDTQYF.

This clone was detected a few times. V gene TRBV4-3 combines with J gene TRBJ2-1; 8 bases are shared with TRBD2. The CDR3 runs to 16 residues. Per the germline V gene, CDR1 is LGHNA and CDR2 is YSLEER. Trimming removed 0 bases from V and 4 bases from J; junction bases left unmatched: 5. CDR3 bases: TGCGCCAGCAGCCAAGAGACGGCGGGAGGTTACAATGAGCAGTTCTTC. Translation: CASSQETAGGYNEQFF.

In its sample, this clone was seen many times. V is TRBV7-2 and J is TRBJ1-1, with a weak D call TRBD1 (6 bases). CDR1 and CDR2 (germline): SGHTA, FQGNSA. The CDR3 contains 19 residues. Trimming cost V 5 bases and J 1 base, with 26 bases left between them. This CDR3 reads CASSLTSTGLKSWNTEAFF. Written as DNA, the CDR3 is TGTGCCAGCAGCCTGACGTCGACAGGCCTTAAATCTTGGAACACTGAAGCTTTCTTT.

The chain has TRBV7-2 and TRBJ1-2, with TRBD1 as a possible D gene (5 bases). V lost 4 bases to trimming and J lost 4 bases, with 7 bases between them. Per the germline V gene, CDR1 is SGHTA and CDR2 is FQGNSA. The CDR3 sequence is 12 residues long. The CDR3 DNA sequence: TGTGCCAGCAGCTACGACAGCTATGGCTACACCTTC. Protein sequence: CASSYDSYGYTF.

CDR3 in DNA: TGTGCCAGCAGGTTATCCTATAATTCACCCCTCCACTTT. Translation: CASRLSYNSPLHF. The rearrangement links TRBV5-8 to TRBJ1-6, with D uncertain. Germline CDR1 is SGHTS and CDR2 is YDEGEE. Between the trimmed V and J ends, which lost 5 bases and 1 base, there was a span of 4 bases. CDR3 length equals 13 residues.

The CDR3 bases are TGTGCCAGCAGTTTATATACTAGCGGGAGCGAGGGGGAGCTGTTTTTT. Its protein product is CASSLYTSGSEGELFF. J is TRBJ2-2 and V is TRBV28; 11 positions agree with TRBD2. This CDR3 is 16 amino acids long. Germline V gives CDR1 MDHEN, CDR2 SYDVKM. The V gene end was trimmed by 1 base and the J gene end by 8 bases; junction bases not matched to a gene: 6.

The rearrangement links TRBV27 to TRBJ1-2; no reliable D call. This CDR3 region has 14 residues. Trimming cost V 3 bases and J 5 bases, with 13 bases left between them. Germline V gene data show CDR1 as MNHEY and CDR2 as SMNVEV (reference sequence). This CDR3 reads CASSFIGRGYGYTF. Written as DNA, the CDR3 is TGTGCCAGCAGTTTTATCGGACGGGGATATGGCTACACCTTC.

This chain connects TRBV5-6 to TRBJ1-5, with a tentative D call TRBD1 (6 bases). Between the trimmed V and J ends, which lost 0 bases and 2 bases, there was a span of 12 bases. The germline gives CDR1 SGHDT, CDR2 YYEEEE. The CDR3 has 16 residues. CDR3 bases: TGTGCCAGCAGCTTGGCGACAGGACTGCGCAATCAGCCCCAGCATTTT. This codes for CASSLATGLRNQPQHF.

The CDR3 reads CASSVWDRNVDEQYF. CDR3 coding DNA: TGTGCCAGCAGCGTGTGGGACAGGAATGTTGACGAGCAGTACTTC. The V and J genes are TRBV9 and TRBJ2-7, with 8 bases identical to TRBD1. The CDR3 loop spans 15 amino acids. Germline CDR1 SGDLS, CDR2 YYNGEE. Germline trimming cut 2 bases from V and 5 bases from J; bases unmatched to any gene: 9.

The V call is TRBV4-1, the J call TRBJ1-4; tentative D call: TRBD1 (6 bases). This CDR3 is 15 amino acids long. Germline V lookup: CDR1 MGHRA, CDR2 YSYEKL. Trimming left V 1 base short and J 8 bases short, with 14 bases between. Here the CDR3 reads CASSQVGARGEKLFF. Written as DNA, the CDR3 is TGCGCCAGCAGCCAAGTGGGAGCGAGGGGGGAAAAACTGTTTTTT.

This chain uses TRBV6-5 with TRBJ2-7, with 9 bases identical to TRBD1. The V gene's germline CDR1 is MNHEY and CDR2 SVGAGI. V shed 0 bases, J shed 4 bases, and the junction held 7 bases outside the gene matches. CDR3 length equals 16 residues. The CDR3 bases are TGTGCCAGCAGTTACTCTGAGCCGGACAGGGGTTACGAGCAGTACTTC. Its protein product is CASSYSEPDRGYEQYF.